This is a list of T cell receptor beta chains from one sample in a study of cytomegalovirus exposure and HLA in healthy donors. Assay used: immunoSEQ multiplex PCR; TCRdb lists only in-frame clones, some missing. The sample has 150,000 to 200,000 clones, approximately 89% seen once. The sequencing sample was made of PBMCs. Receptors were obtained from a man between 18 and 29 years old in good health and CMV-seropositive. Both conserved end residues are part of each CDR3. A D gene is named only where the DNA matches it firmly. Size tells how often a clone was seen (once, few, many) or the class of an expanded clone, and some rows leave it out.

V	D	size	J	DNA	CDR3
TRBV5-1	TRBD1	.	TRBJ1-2	TGCGCCAGCAGCTTGGGACAGGGGAAACCTTATGGCTACACCTTC	CASSLGQGKPYGYTF
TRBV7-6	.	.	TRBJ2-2	TGTGCCAGCAGCTGGGGACAGAACACCGGGGAGCTGTTTTTT	CASSWGQNTGELFF
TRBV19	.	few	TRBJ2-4	TGTGCCAGTAGTAGCCGAGCAGGGCCTCTAGCCAAAAACATTCAGTACTTC	CASSSRAGPLAKNIQYF
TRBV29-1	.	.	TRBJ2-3	TGCAGCGTTGAACTAGCCGGAGATACGCAGTATTTT	CSVELAGDTQYF
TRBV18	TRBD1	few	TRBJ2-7	TGTGCCAGCTCACCACGGTACCTGGGACAGGGTATTCGCAACGAGCAGTACTTC	CASSPRYLGQGIRNEQYF
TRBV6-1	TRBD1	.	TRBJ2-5	TGTGCCAGCAGCGGGCGGGACAGGGGACGAGAGACCCAGTACTTC	CASSGRDRGRETQYF
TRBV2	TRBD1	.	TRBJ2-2	TGTGCCAGCAGAGGACAGGGGGCCACCGGGGAGCTGTTTTTT	CASRGQGATGELFF
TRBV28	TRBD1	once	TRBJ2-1	TGTGCCAGCACCCTGACGGGGACAGGGAGAAATGAGCAGTTCTTC	CASTLTGTGRNEQFF
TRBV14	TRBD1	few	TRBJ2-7	TGTGCCAGCAGCCAGACAGGGTTGCCGCGTGGGGTCTACGAGCAGTACTTC	CASSQTGLPRGVYEQYF
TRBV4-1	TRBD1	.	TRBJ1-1	TGCGCCAGCAGCCAAATCCCAGGGACAGGGTCCGCTGAAGCTTTCTTT	CASSQIPGTGSAEAFF
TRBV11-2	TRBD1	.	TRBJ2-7	TGTGCCAGCAGCCTCACAGGGGGCTCCTACGAGCAGTACTTC	CASSLTGGSYEQYF
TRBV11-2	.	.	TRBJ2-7	TGTGCCAGCAGCTTAGATTGGCGGTTCTACGAGCAGTACTTC	CASSLDWRFYEQYF
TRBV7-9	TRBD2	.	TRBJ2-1	TGTGCCAGCAGCTTAGTGGGCCTACTAGCGGGAGGAGACAATGAGCAGTTCTTC	CASSLVGLLAGGDNEQFF
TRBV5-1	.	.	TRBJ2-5	TGCGCCAGCAGCTTGGTTCGGGGTGAGACCCAGTACTTC	CASSLVRGETQYF
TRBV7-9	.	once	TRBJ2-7	TGTGCCAGCAGCCCCCGGGCGGGACAGCTTTACGAGCAGTACTTC	CASSPRAGQLYEQYF
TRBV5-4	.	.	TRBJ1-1	TGTGCCAGCAGCCCCAGACAGGTAGGGATAGGTGGAACTGAAGCTTTCTTT	CASSPRQVGIGGTEAFF
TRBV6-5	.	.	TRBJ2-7	TGTGCCAGCAGTCTGAGCGGCGGGAATCCCTACGAGCAGTACTTC	CASSLSGGNPYEQYF
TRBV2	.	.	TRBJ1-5	TGTGCCAGCAGTGTTGCGGTTAGCAATCAGCCCCAGCATTTT	CASSVAVSNQPQHF
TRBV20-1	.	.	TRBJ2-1	TGCAGTGCTAGAGGGGGGCGAGGGCAGTTCTTC	CSARGGRGQFF
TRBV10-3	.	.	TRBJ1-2	TGTGCCATCAGTGAGATACAAGGGGCTCTCCGGGATGGCTACACCTTC	CAISEIQGALRDGYTF
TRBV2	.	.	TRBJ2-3	TGTGCCAGCAGTGCCTTTCCAGGGGCAGATACGCAGTATTTT	CASSAFPGADTQYF
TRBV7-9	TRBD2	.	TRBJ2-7	TGTGCCAGCAGCTCGGGAGCGGGGAGCTCCTACGAGCAGTACTTC	CASSSGAGSSYEQYF
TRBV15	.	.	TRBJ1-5	TGTGCCACCAGCCGAGGGTACGGGGGGCAGAGTTCGGATCAGCCCCAGCATTTT	CATSRGYGGQSSDQPQHF
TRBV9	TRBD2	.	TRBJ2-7	TGTGCCAGCAGCGTCGGGCTAGCGGGAGGGGGATCCTACGAGCAGTACTTC	CASSVGLAGGGSYEQYF
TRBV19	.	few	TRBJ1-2	TGTGCCAGTAAACAAGGGGGGGACTATGGCTACACCTTC	CASKQGGDYGYTF
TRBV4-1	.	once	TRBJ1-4	TGCGCCAGCAGCCAAGGGGCCGATTCTAATGAAAAACTGTTTTTT	CASSQGADSNEKLFF
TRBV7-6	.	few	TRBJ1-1	TGTGCCAGCAGCCAATCCAGGGTCACTGAAGCTTTCTTT	CASSQSRVTEAFF
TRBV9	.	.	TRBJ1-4	TGTGCCAGCAGCGTAGACCGGGGGGGATACGAAAAACTGTTTTTT	CASSVDRGGYEKLFF
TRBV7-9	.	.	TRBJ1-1	TGTGCCAGCAGCCTCCAGGGGACCCAGAACACTGAAGCTTTCTTT	CASSLQGTQNTEAFF
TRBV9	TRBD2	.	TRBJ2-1	TGTGCCAGCAGCGTAGGGCTAGCGGGACCTTCCTACAATGAGCAGTTCTTC	CASSVGLAGPSYNEQFF
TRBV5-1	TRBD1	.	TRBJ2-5	TGCGCCAGCAGCCGTGGACAGGGCCAAGAGACCCAGTACTTC	CASSRGQGQETQYF
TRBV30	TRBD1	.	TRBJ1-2	TGTGCCTGGAGTGTCCAGGGGGCTTATGGCTACACCTTC	CAWSVQGAYGYTF
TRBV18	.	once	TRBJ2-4	TGTGCCAGCTCAACGGGAGTTCTAAACATTCAGTACTTC	CASSTGVLNIQYF
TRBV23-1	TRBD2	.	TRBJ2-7	TGCGCCAGCAGTCAATGGGGACTAGCGGGACTAGACGAGCAGTACTTC	CASSQWGLAGLDEQYF
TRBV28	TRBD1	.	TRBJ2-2	TGTGCCAGCAGCACCCCAGGGGGTTTACCCACCGGGGAGCTGTTTTTT	CASSTPGGLPTGELFF
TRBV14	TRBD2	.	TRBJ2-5	TGTGCCAGCAGCCCGGGACTAGCGGGAGTGGAGACCCAGTACTTC	CASSPGLAGVETQYF
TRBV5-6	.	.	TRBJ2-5	TGTGCCAGCAGCTTGTTAGAAGAGACCCAGTACTTC	CASSLLEETQYF
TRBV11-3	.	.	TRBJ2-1	TGTGCCAGCAGCCCCTTCGCAGGAAACAATGAGCAGTTCTTC	CASSPFAGNNEQFF
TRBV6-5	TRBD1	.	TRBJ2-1	TGTGCCAGCAGTTGGGGACAGTACAATGAGCAGTTCTTC	CASSWGQYNEQFF
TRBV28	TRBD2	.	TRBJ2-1	TGTGCCAGCAGACGAATGACTAGCGGGAGTGGCAATGAGCAGTTCTTC	CASRRMTSGSGNEQFF
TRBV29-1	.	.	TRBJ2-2	TGCAGCGTTAAGTACAGGTACACCGGGGAGCTGTTTTTT	CSVKYRYTGELFF
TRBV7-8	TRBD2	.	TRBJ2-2	TGTGCCAGCAGCTTAGGATCTAGCGGGACAACCGGGGAGCTGTTTTTT	CASSLGSSGTTGELFF
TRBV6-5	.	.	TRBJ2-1	TGTGCCAGCAGTAAACGACTAGATACTGAGCAGTTCTTC	CASSKRLDTEQFF
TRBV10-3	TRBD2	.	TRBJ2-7	TGTGCCATCAGTGAGCGCCGGACTAGCGGGAGGAGCTTCTACGAGCAGTACTTC	CAISERRTSGRSFYEQYF
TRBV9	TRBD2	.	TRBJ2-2	TGTGCCAGCAGCTCCCTGCCGGGACTAGCCCCCACCGGGGAGCTGTTTTTT	CASSSLPGLAPTGELFF
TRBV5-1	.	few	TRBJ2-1	TGCGCCAGCAGCTTGGGAGGGTCGAGCTCCTACAATGAGCAGTTCTTC	CASSLGGSSSYNEQFF
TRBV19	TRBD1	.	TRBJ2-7	TGTGCCAGTAGTACGCCGGGACAGGGTACCTACGAGCAGTACTTC	CASSTPGQGTYEQYF
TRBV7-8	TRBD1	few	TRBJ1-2	TGTGCCAGCAGCTTTTACAGGGGCTACGAGCAAGCATTC	CASSFYRGYEQAF
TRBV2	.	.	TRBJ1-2	TGTGCCAGCAGTGAAGGGGCAGGGCCCAACTATGGCTACACCTTC	CASSEGAGPNYGYTF
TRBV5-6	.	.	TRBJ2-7	TGTGCCAGCAGCAAAGATCCGCAGGTCATAAGCCACGAGCAGTACTTC	CASSKDPQVISHEQYF
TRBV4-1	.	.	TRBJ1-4	TGCGCCAGCAGCCAAGATGATATGGGACTTACATATGAAAAACTGTTTTTT	CASSQDDMGLTYEKLFF
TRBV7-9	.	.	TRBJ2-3	TGTGCCAGCAGCTTAGCTGGGCCCACCAACACAGATACGCAGTATTTT	CASSLAGPTNTDTQYF
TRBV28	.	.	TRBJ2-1	TGTGCCAGCAGCGGACTGAGCGCCAAGGGTTACAATGAGCAGTTCTTC	CASSGLSAKGYNEQFF
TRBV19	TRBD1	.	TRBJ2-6	TGTGCCAGTAGTAGAACCGGGACAGTCTCTGGGGCCAACGTCCTGACTTTC	CASSRTGTVSGANVLTF